A selection of T cell receptor beta chains follows, all from one sample in a study of CD8 T cells in ankylosing spondylitis. Each CDR3 protein gets one entry after TCRdb re-called the 5' RACE reads with MiXCR. Here the sample spans about 250,000 distinct CDR3 sequences, 15% to 20% being singletons. The sequenced material came from blood, either unsorted or a sorted T cell fraction (not recorded which). All receptors come from a male donor with ankylosing spondylitis or in good health (not recorded which). The CDR3 runs from the conserved cysteine through the conserved F or W. Fields, in order: D gene, J gene, V gene, clone size, CDR3 protein, CDR3 DNA. D genes are given only for firm matches. A row's size may be missing; if present it is once, few, many or a size class.

d_call: TRBD2
j_call: TRBJ2-7
v_call: TRBV7-9
clone_size: .
cdr3_aa: CASSGTSGRTEQYF
cdr3_nt: TGTGCCAGCAGCGGGACTAGCGGGAGGACCGAGCAGTACTTC

d_call: TRBD2
j_call: TRBJ2-1
v_call: TRBV10-3
clone_size: .
cdr3_aa: CAISEGLADDNEQFF
cdr3_nt: TGTGCCATCAGTGAGGGGCTAGCGGACGACAATGAGCAGTTCTTC

d_call: .
j_call: TRBJ2-7
v_call: TRBV7-9
clone_size: .
cdr3_aa: CASGLSGTYEQYF
cdr3_nt: TGTGCCAGCGGCCTAAGCGGTACCTACGAGCAGTACTTC

d_call: .
j_call: TRBJ2-2
v_call: TRBV7-8
clone_size: .
cdr3_aa: CASSLLHTGELFF
cdr3_nt: TGTGCCAGCAGCTTACTACACACCGGGGAGCTGTTTTTT

d_call: TRBD1
j_call: TRBJ2-7
v_call: TRBV11-2
clone_size: many
cdr3_aa: CASSLLFSDRVSFGGEQYF
cdr3_nt: TGTGCCAGCAGCTTATTGTTTTCGGACAGGGTCTCGTTTGGAGGCGAGCAGTACTTC

d_call: .
j_call: TRBJ2-7
v_call: TRBV6-1
clone_size: few
cdr3_aa: CASSEGRTYEQYF
cdr3_nt: TGTGCCAGCAGTGAAGGACGGACATACGAGCAGTACTTC

d_call: .
j_call: TRBJ2-1
v_call: TRBV10-3
clone_size: .
cdr3_aa: CAISESAMLAGADEQFF
cdr3_nt: TGTGCCATCAGTGAGTCAGCCATGCTGGCAGGTGCGGATGAGCAGTTCTTC

d_call: .
j_call: TRBJ2-2
v_call: TRBV6-5
clone_size: .
cdr3_aa: CASSYYAMTAYTGELFF
cdr3_nt: TGTGCCAGCAGTTACTATGCAATGACAGCTTACACCGGGGAGCTGTTTTTT

d_call: .
j_call: TRBJ2-1
v_call: TRBV25-1
clone_size: many
cdr3_aa: CASSGRGWSGGALGNEQFF
cdr3_nt: TGTGCCAGCAGTGGCCGCGGCTGGTCTGGGGGGGCGCTGGGCAATGAGCAGTTCTTC

d_call: .
j_call: TRBJ2-3
v_call: TRBV20-1
clone_size: .
cdr3_aa: CSARDTFLGDTQYF
cdr3_nt: TGCAGTGCTAGAGATACCTTTTTGGGGGATACGCAGTATTTT

d_call: .
j_call: TRBJ2-1
v_call: TRBV29-1
clone_size: .
cdr3_aa: CSVEDRWTPHNEQFF
cdr3_nt: TGCAGCGTTGAAGATCGGTGGACTCCTCACAATGAGCAGTTCTTC

d_call: .
j_call: TRBJ2-7
v_call: TRBV4-2
clone_size: .
cdr3_aa: CASSPGMGNYEQYF
cdr3_nt: TGTGCCAGCAGCCCCGGGATGGGGAACTACGAGCAGTACTTC

d_call: TRBD2
j_call: TRBJ2-7
v_call: TRBV4-2
clone_size: many
cdr3_aa: CASSQIAGGAYEQYF
cdr3_nt: TGTGCCAGCAGCCAGATAGCGGGAGGGGCCTACGAGCAGTACTTC

d_call: .
j_call: TRBJ1-2
v_call: TRBV4-1
clone_size: many
cdr3_aa: CASSREKTGTYGYTF
cdr3_nt: TGCGCCAGCAGCCGGGAGAAGACAGGAACCTATGGCTACACCTTC

d_call: .
j_call: TRBJ2-7
v_call: TRBV27
clone_size: .
cdr3_aa: CATTTVDTYEQYF
cdr3_nt: TGTGCCACAACGACAGTGGACACCTACGAGCAGTACTTC

d_call: .
j_call: TRBJ2-1
v_call: TRBV11-2
clone_size: few
cdr3_aa: CASSLGLMYNEQFF
cdr3_nt: TGTGCCAGCAGCTTAGGCTTAATGTACAATGAGCAGTTCTTC

d_call: .
j_call: TRBJ2-2
v_call: TRBV12-3/TRBV12-4
clone_size: .
cdr3_aa: CASSSPGRMITGELFF
cdr3_nt: TGTGCCAGCAGTTCCCCGGGCAGAATGATCACCGGGGAGCTGTTTTTT

d_call: TRBD1
j_call: TRBJ1-3
v_call: TRBV29-1
clone_size: many
cdr3_aa: CSVEDRDSSGNTIYF
cdr3_nt: TGCAGCGTTGAGGACCGGGACAGCTCTGGAAACACCATATATTTT

d_call: TRBD1
j_call: TRBJ1-1
v_call: TRBV25-1
clone_size: few
cdr3_aa: CASSDPRQGWTEAFF
cdr3_nt: TGTGCCAGCAGTGACCCCCGACAGGGGTGGACTGAAGCTTTCTTT

d_call: .
j_call: TRBJ2-1
v_call: TRBV7-3
clone_size: .
cdr3_aa: CASSLIQHNEQFF
cdr3_nt: TGTGCCAGCAGCTTAATCCAGCACAATGAGCAGTTCTTC

d_call: TRBD2
j_call: TRBJ2-1
v_call: TRBV7-9
clone_size: many
cdr3_aa: CASSLRLAGANEQFF
cdr3_nt: TGTGCCAGCAGCCTACGACTAGCGGGAGCCAATGAGCAGTTCTTC

d_call: .
j_call: TRBJ2-7
v_call: TRBV4-3
clone_size: .
cdr3_aa: CASSQGGRHEQYF
cdr3_nt: TGCGCCAGCAGCCAAGGTGGGAGACACGAGCAGTACTTC

d_call: .
j_call: TRBJ2-5
v_call: TRBV4-3
clone_size: few
cdr3_aa: CASSRVTRQETQYF
cdr3_nt: TGCGCCAGCAGCCGAGTGACGAGACAAGAGACCCAGTACTTC

d_call: .
j_call: TRBJ2-1
v_call: TRBV27
clone_size: .
cdr3_aa: CASMAGSAYNEQFF
cdr3_nt: TGTGCCAGCATGGCAGGGTCGGCCTACAATGAGCAGTTCTTC

d_call: TRBD1
j_call: TRBJ1-1
v_call: TRBV4-2
clone_size: .
cdr3_aa: CASSQDQSRTGLMNTEAFF
cdr3_nt: TGTGCCAGCAGCCAAGATCAGTCCCGGACAGGTCTCATGAACACTGAAGCTTTCTTT

d_call: TRBD1
j_call: TRBJ1-2
v_call: TRBV7-2
clone_size: .
cdr3_aa: CASRKGQGSYGYTF
cdr3_nt: TGTGCCAGCAGGAAGGGACAGGGAAGCTATGGCTACACCTTC

d_call: .
j_call: TRBJ2-7
v_call: TRBV20-1
clone_size: .
cdr3_aa: CSATTYGNYEQYF
cdr3_nt: TGCAGTGCAACGACATATGGAAATTACGAGCAGTACTTC

d_call: TRBD2
j_call: TRBJ2-3
v_call: TRBV7-3
clone_size: .
cdr3_aa: CASSTPGLADTQYF
cdr3_nt: TGTGCCAGCAGCACCCCGGGACTAGCAGATACGCAGTATTTT

d_call: TRBD2
j_call: TRBJ2-1
v_call: TRBV6-4
clone_size: .
cdr3_aa: CASSDLAGYPNEQFF
cdr3_nt: TGTGCCAGCAGTGACCTAGCGGGATATCCCAATGAGCAGTTCTTC

d_call: TRBD2
j_call: TRBJ2-7
v_call: TRBV27
clone_size: many
cdr3_aa: CASSLSGGRAFYEQYF
cdr3_nt: TGTGCCAGCAGTTTATCAGGTGGGAGGGCCTTCTACGAGCAGTACTTC

d_call: TRBD1
j_call: TRBJ1-6
v_call: TRBV7-9
clone_size: .
cdr3_aa: CASSPGTAYSPLHF
cdr3_nt: TGTGCCAGCAGCCCCGGGACAGCATATTCACCCCTCCACTTT

d_call: TRBD2
j_call: TRBJ2-7
v_call: TRBV29-1
clone_size: .
cdr3_aa: CSVVGGDYEQYF
cdr3_nt: TGCAGCGTTGTGGGGGGGGATTACGAGCAGTACTTC

d_call: TRBD2
j_call: TRBJ2-1
v_call: TRBV20-1
clone_size: few
cdr3_aa: CSAPHGGVAPGNEQFF
cdr3_nt: TGCAGTGCTCCACACGGGGGGGTAGCGCCGGGCAATGAGCAGTTCTTC

d_call: .
j_call: TRBJ2-3
v_call: TRBV3-1
clone_size: .
cdr3_aa: CASSSREEDTQYF
cdr3_nt: TGTGCCAGCAGCTCTCGTGAGGAAGATACGCAGTATTTT

d_call: .
j_call: TRBJ2-3
v_call: TRBV7-9
clone_size: many
cdr3_aa: CASSTTSELDTQYF
cdr3_nt: TGTGCCAGCAGTACAACCTCCGAGTTAGATACGCAGTATTTT

d_call: .
j_call: TRBJ2-1
v_call: TRBV5-1
clone_size: .
cdr3_aa: CASSPITRSSNEQFF
cdr3_nt: TGCGCCAGCAGCCCTATAACTAGGTCGAGCAATGAGCAGTTCTTC

d_call: .
j_call: TRBJ2-7
v_call: TRBV3-1
clone_size: few
cdr3_aa: CASSRDFSYEQYF
cdr3_nt: TGTGCCAGCAGCCGGGACTTCTCCTACGAGCAGTACTTC

d_call: .
j_call: TRBJ2-1
v_call: TRBV4-1
clone_size: many
cdr3_aa: CASSQEFGVDGTDEQFF
cdr3_nt: TGCGCCAGCAGCCAAGAATTCGGTGTCGATGGTACGGATGAGCAGTTCTTC

d_call: TRBD1
j_call: TRBJ2-4
v_call: TRBV6-1
clone_size: .
cdr3_aa: CASSKTGLAKNIQYF
cdr3_nt: TGTGCCAGCAGTAAGACAGGGTTAGCCAAAAACATTCAGTACTTC

d_call: .
j_call: TRBJ2-3
v_call: TRBV25-1
clone_size: few
cdr3_aa: CASSVTGPTDTQYF
cdr3_nt: TGTGCCAGCAGTGTGACGGGCCCCACAGATACGCAGTATTTT

d_call: TRBD2
j_call: TRBJ2-1
v_call: TRBV6-2/TRBV6-3
clone_size: few
cdr3_aa: CASSYHTGGSGNEQFF
cdr3_nt: TGTGCCAGCAGTTACCATACGGGAGGGTCGGGCAATGAGCAGTTCTTC

d_call: TRBD1
j_call: TRBJ2-7
v_call: TRBV5-1
clone_size: .
cdr3_aa: CASYRDRGHEQYF
cdr3_nt: TGCGCCAGCTACCGGGACAGGGGCCACGAGCAGTACTTC

d_call: .
j_call: TRBJ2-1
v_call: TRBV4-2
clone_size: .
cdr3_aa: CASSQEQLPNNEQFF
cdr3_nt: TGTGCCAGCAGCCAAGAGCAGCTACCCAACAACGAGCAGTTCTTC

d_call: TRBD1
j_call: TRBJ1-1
v_call: TRBV19
clone_size: many
cdr3_aa: CASRLMQGGNTEAFF
cdr3_nt: TGTGCCAGTAGGCTTATGCAGGGGGGGAACACTGAAGCTTTCTTT

d_call: .
j_call: TRBJ2-5
v_call: TRBV11-2
clone_size: few
cdr3_aa: CASSFSGRGVQETQYF
cdr3_nt: TGTGCCAGCAGCTTTTCCGGACGCGGGGTGCAAGAGACCCAGTACTTC

d_call: .
j_call: TRBJ2-3
v_call: TRBV4-3
clone_size: many
cdr3_aa: CASSQEASSDTQYF
cdr3_nt: TGCGCCAGCAGCCAAGAAGCCTCCTCAGATACGCAGTATTTT